The 26 T cell receptor beta chains below all came from one sample that was sequenced in a study of shared clonotypes between healthy human individuals. Some clones are missing from TCRdb's copy, which holds only in-frame ones; the method was immunoSEQ multiplex PCR. Of under 2,500,000 clones detected, 95% appear once; the ten largest clones hold approximately 0.13%. Sample: naive CD4+ T cells sorted from blood. Documented subset: CD45RA+ positively selected. The receptor source for this set is a man between 18 and 35 years old in good health.

The gene calls are TRBV7-2 and TRBJ2-7, with 8 nucleotides matching TRBD2. The CDR3 consists of 15 residues. J gave up 2 bases and V 0 bases, and 3 bases lay outside the gene matches. Germline V CDR1 and CDR2: SGHTA, FQGNSA. The CDR3 reads CASSLARGGPYEQYF. In DNA, the CDR3 is TGTGCCAGCAGCTTAGCCCGGGGGGGTCCCTACGAGCAGTACTTC.

The chain carries TRBV5-8 and TRBJ1-4; 11 bases are shared with TRBD1. The CDR3 has 15 amino acids. CDR1 SGHTS and CDR2 YDEGEE come from the germline V gene. V lost 3 bases and J lost 7; bases outside the gene matches: 5. The CDR3 loop reads CASSSLGTGGEKLFF. DNA of the CDR3: TGTGCCAGCAGCTCCCTTGGGACAGGGGGTGAAAAACTGTTTTTT.

This sequence joins TRBV2 and TRBJ2-5; D unclear. The CDR3 length is 14 residues. Trimming pared 7 bases from V and 0 bases from J, leaving 12 bases between. Germline values: CDR1 SNHLY, CDR2 FYNNEI. The CDR3 region has the DNA TGTGCCAGCACTTTCGCCGGGTACCAAGAGACCCAGTACTTC. Translation: CASTFAGYQETQYF.

V and J are TRBV28 and TRBJ1-2, with D perhaps matching TRBD1 (5 bases). V was shortened by 9 bases and J by 3 bases, with 23 bases between the two germline ends. This CDR3 is 16 amino acids long. Germline V lookup: CDR1 MDHEN, CDR2 SYDVKM. The CDR3 region is CASGETGTRGDYGYTF. The CDR3 nucleotides are TGTGCCAGTGGGGAAACCGGGACTCGAGGGGACTATGGCTACACCTTC.

V usage is TRBV25-1 and J usage is TRBJ1-5; no definite D call. The CDR3 runs 12 residues. The germline V gene has CDR1 MGHDK and CDR2 SYGVNS. V was shortened by 2 bases and J by 8 bases, with 7 bases between the two germline ends. The CDR3 protein is CASSEGWEPQHF. The CDR3 region has the DNA TGTGCCAGCAGTGAAGGATGGGAGCCCCAGCATTTT.

This clone is a singleton in its sample. V usage is TRBV27 and J usage is TRBJ2-3; 8 bases match TRBD1. Germline V CDR1 and CDR2: MNHEY, SMNVEV (reference sequence). The CDR3 has 14 amino acids. V lost 6 bases and J lost 4; bases outside the gene matches: 6. The CDR3 DNA reads as TGTGCCAGCAGGCAGGGGGCAAGGGCAGATACGCAGTATTTT. This encodes CASRQGARADTQYF.

The rearrangement uses TRBV19 and TRBJ1-4, with D tentatively TRBD1 (6 bases). Trimming shortened V by 8 bases and J by 5 bases, and 18 bases separated the two germline ends. The CDR3 covers 15 residues. Germline CDR1 is LNHDA and CDR2 is SQIVND (reference sequence). The DNA of the CDR3 is TGTGCCAGTGGCCTGGGGGCGAGCTCAAATGAAAAACTGTTTTTT. This encodes CASGLGASSNEKLFF.

This chain uses TRBV28 with TRBJ2-3; 9 nucleotides align to TRBD1. The germline gives CDR1 MDHEN, CDR2 SYDVKM. The CDR3 length is 17 residues. The J segment lost 5 bases and the V segment lost 2 bases, leaving 11 bases of the junction unmatched. CDR3 DNA sequence: TGTGCCAGCAGTTTACAACGACCGGGACAGGGTGGAGATACGCAGTATTTT. It specifies CASSLQRPGQGGDTQYF.

As to this clone: One end of the junction is discordant with germline, which a read error may explain. The V gene is TRBV7-7, the J gene TRBJ2-2; D is unclear. The V gene's germline CDR1 is SSHAT and CDR2 FNYEAQ (reference sequence). The length of the CDR3 is 13 residues. The CDR3 protein is CASSPRNTGELFF. CDR3 nucleotide sequence: TGTGCTAGCAGCCCGAGGAACACCGGGGAGCTGTTTTTT.

The chain carries TRBV18 and TRBJ2-1, with 9 bases lining up with TRBD2. The trim removed 6 bases at V and 7 bases at J, leaving 10 bases unmatched. CDR3 length: 15 residues. Germline CDR1 is KGHSH and CDR2 is LQKENI. The CDR3 loop reads CASSQGGLALNEQFF. As DNA, the CDR3 is TGTGCCAGCTCCCAAGGAGGACTAGCGTTAAATGAGCAGTTCTTC.

This chain joins TRBV2 and TRBJ1-1, with TRBD1 as a possible D gene (5 bases). Germline V gives CDR1 SNHLY, CDR2 FYNNEI. The CDR3 is made up of 15 amino acids. The ends were cut back, 3 bases at V and 6 bases at J, with 17 bases in the middle. The CDR3 loop is CASSDEAWGKPEAFF. The CDR3 region has the DNA TGTGCCAGCAGTGACGAGGCGTGGGGGAAACCTGAAGCTTTCTTT.

The chain links TRBV5-1 to TRBJ2-1, with TRBD2 matching over 7 bases. Germline V gene sequence: CDR1 SGHRS, CDR2 YFSETQ. The CDR3 runs to 15 residues. V shed 7 bases, J shed 0 bases, and the junction held 7 bases outside the gene matches. CDR3 sequence (DNA): TGCGCCAGCGCTTTGGGGGGGAGCTCCTACAATGAGCAGTTCTTC. It specifies CASALGGSSYNEQFF. The whole variable domain, remainder taken from reference TRBV5-1 and TRBJ2-1, is KAGVTQTPRYLIKTRGQQVTLSCSPISGHRSVSWYQQTPGQGLQFLFEYFSETQRNKGNFPGRFSGRQFSNSRSEMNVSTLELGDSALYLCASALGGSSYNEQFFGPGTRLTVL.

The chain employs TRBV10-3 and TRBJ1-5; weak D call: TRBD1 (6 bases). Germline V lookup: CDR1 ENHRY, CDR2 SYGVKD. With 10 bases removed from V and 0 bases from J, the gap between germline ends came to 16 bases. CDR3 size: 15 residues. The CDR3 nucleotides read TGTGCCACACGACAGGCCCATACTAGCAATCAGCCCCAGCATTTT. Protein product: CATRQAHTSNQPQHF.

The genes are TRBV7-8 and TRBJ1-4; D not certain. The CDR3 is made up of 15 amino acids. Germline assignment: CDR1 SGHVS and CDR2 FQNEAQ. Trimming cost V 5 bases and J 9 bases, with 19 bases left between them. The CDR3 here is CASSPDSPGGKKLFF. The CDR3 DNA reads as TGTGCCAGCAGCCCCGACTCACCAGGAGGGAAAAAACTGTTTTTT.

Remarks on this clone: The junction differs from germline at one of its ends, possibly a read error. The genes are TRBV7-7 and TRBJ2-2; maybe TRBD1 (6 bases). The CDR3 length is 16 residues. Germline CDR1 and CDR2: SSHAT and FNYEAQ (reference sequence). CDR3 sequence reads: CASSMQGPPNTGELFF. CDR3 nucleotides: TGTGCTAGCAGCATGCAGGGGCCTCCGAACACCGGGGAGCTGTTTTTT.

The V call is TRBV6-5, the J call TRBJ2-7; D is uncertain. The CDR3 is 13 amino acids. V lost 0 bases and J 6 bases, leaving 9 bases between the germline ends. Germline V lookup: CDR1 MNHEY, CDR2 SVGAGI. Here the CDR3 DNA reads TGTGCCAGCAGTTACTCGCCGACGGGCGAGCAGTACTTC. Amino acids: CASSYSPTGEQYF.

With respect to this clone: Compared with germline, one end of the junction differs, possibly owing to a read error. This sequence joins TRBV29-1 and TRBJ1-1; D unclear. The CDR3 consists of 12 residues. Germline assignment: CDR1 SQVTM and CDR2 ANQGSEA. This chain's CDR3 is CSVKDTYTEAFF. The CDR3 DNA reads TGCAGCGTTAAAGACACCTACACTGAAGCTTTCTTT.

The genes are TRBV5-1 and TRBJ2-7, with D possibly matching TRBD2 (6 bases). This CDR3 comprises 13 residues. From germline, CDR1 is SGHRS and CDR2 YFSETQ. V lost 7 bases to trimming and J lost 4 bases, with 15 bases between them. CDR3 DNA sequence: TGCGCCAGCGCCGACGGGGCGGGGTACGAGCAGTACTTC. Translation: CASADGAGYEQYF.

On this clone: This specimen includes other DNA sequences encoding the same CDR3. The chain employs TRBV19 and TRBJ2-7; 10 bases are shared with TRBD1. This CDR3 comprises 14 residues. Germline V gene lookup returns CDR1 LNHDA and CDR2 SQIVND (reference sequence). The trim removed 4 bases at V and 4 bases at J, leaving 4 bases unmatched. The CDR3, as DNA: TGTGCCAGTAGTAGACAGGGGGCTTCGTACGAGCAGTACTTC. Translating gives CASSRQGASYEQYF.

The J gene is TRBJ1-1, the V gene TRBV9; tentative D call: TRBD1 (6 bases). Trimming cost V 4 bases and J 1 base, with 17 bases left between them. The CDR3 runs 16 residues. The germline CDR1 and CDR2 sequences are SGDLS and YYNGEE. Here the CDR3 reads CASSRGLGTKNTEAFF. As DNA, the CDR3 is TGTGCCAGCAGCCGGGGGCTCGGGACTAAGAACACTGAAGCTTTCTTT.

This chain links TRBV6-5 with TRBJ1-4, with D perhaps matching TRBD1 (5 bases). The CDR3 extends over 15 amino acids. In germline, CDR1 is MNHEY, CDR2 SVGAGI. Trimming pared 2 bases from V and 6 bases from J, leaving 13 bases between. The DNA for the CDR3 is TGTGCCAGCAGTTACCACGGATCGGGGGATGAAAAACTGTTTTTT. As protein: CASSYHGSGDEKLFF.

This clone was seen a few times. Sequence at one end of the junction differs from germline and may be a read error. The rearrangement joins TRBV18 to TRBJ1-2; tentatively, D is TRBD1 (6 bases). This CDR3 is 12 amino acids long. The germline gives CDR1 KGHSH, CDR2 LQKENI. CDR3 amino acids: CASSPSPGGGAF. The CDR3 bases are TGTGCCAGCTCACCCTCACCGGGAGGGGGTGCCTTC.

The V and J genes are TRBV5-6 and TRBJ2-5; 8 bases are shared with TRBD2. CDR1 is SGHDT, CDR2 YYEEEE, per germline. This CDR3 is built from 15 residues. With 3 bases clipped from V and 3 bases from J, the junction kept 7 bases outside the gene matches. The DNA for the CDR3 is TGTGCCAGCAGCTCAAGGGGGGGACTAGAAGAGACCCAGTACTTC. Residues: CASSSRGGLEETQYF.

This chain uses TRBV7-9 with TRBJ1-4; possibly TRBD1 for D (5 bases). The germline gives CDR1 SEHNR, CDR2 FQNEAQ (reference sequence). V was shortened by 5 bases and J by 8 bases, with 18 bases between the two germline ends. This CDR3 region has 15 residues. DNA for the CDR3: TGTGCCAGCAGCCCCATTGGGGGGGTCTCGGAAAAACTGTTTTTT. Translating it yields CASSPIGGVSEKLFF.

The V and J genes are TRBV19 and TRBJ2-7; 12 positions agree with TRBD2. Trimming cost V 1 base and J 5 bases; bases outside gene matches: 6. The CDR3 spans 16 residues. Germline V lookup: CDR1 LNHDA, CDR2 SQIVND (reference sequence). The CDR3 DNA sequence: TGTGCCAGTAGTATAGCCGCAACTAGCGGGAGGCACGAGCAGTACTTC. This translates into CASSIAATSGRHEQYF.

The chain employs TRBV28 and TRBJ1-2, with D possibly being TRBD1 (5 bases). This CDR3 is built from 18 residues. The germline CDR1 and CDR2 sequences are MDHEN and SYDVKM. V was cut by 2 bases and J by 4 bases, with 23 bases left in between. The CDR3 spells CASSLPAVGGGGSYGYTF. In nucleotides, the CDR3 is TGTGCCAGCAGTTTACCCGCCGTGGGGGGAGGAGGGAGCTATGGCTACACCTTC.